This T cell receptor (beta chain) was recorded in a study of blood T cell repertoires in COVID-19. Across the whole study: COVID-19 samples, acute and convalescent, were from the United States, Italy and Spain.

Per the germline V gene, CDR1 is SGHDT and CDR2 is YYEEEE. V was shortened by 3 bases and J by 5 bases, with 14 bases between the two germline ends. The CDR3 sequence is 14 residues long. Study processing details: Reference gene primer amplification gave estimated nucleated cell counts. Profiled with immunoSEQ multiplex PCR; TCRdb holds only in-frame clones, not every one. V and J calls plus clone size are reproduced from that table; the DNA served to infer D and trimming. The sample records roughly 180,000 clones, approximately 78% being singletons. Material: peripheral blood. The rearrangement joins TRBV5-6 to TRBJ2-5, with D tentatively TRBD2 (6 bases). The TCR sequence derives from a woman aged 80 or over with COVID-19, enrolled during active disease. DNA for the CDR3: TGTGCCAGCAGCTCCGGGTCTGGGGGGGAGACCCAGTACTTC. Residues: CASSSGSGGETQYF.